The 25 T cell receptor beta chains reported below all come from one sample, sequenced in a study of shared clonotypes between healthy human individuals. Some clones are missing from TCRdb's copy, which holds only in-frame ones; the method was immunoSEQ multiplex PCR. This table holds approximately 1,500,000 clones, around 97% found once. What was sequenced was naive CD4+ T cells sorted from blood. Subset reported: CD45RA+ positively selected. Source of these receptors: a man younger than 45 in good health.

The gene calls are TRBV27 and TRBJ1-1, with D hard to call. The germline gives CDR1 MNHEY, CDR2 SMNVEV (reference sequence). This CDR3 contains 14 residues. V was pared by 5 bases and J by 3 bases, with 13 bases between. In DNA form, the CDR3 reads TGTGCCAGCAGTCGAGCGGGGTGGGACACTGAAGCTTTCTTT. This encodes CASSRAGWDTEAFF.

This chain links TRBV11-2 with TRBJ2-5, with TRBD1 as a possible D gene (6 bases). V was cut by 5 bases and J by 4 bases, with 14 bases left in between. The germline CDR1 and CDR2 sequences are SGHAT and FQNNGV. This CDR3 comprises 14 residues. The CDR3 region is CASSPRAGVETQYF. CDR3 DNA sequence: TGTGCCAGCAGCCCCCGGGCAGGGGTAGAGACCCAGTACTTC.

The chain is built from TRBV7-9 and TRBJ2-6; no reliable D call. CDR1 is SEHNR, CDR2 FQNEAQ, per germline (reference sequence). Trimming cost V 5 bases and J 0 bases, with 8 bases left between them. The CDR3 contains 15 residues. The DNA of the CDR3 is TGTGCCAGCAGCCCCAAGTCCTCTGGGGCCAACGTCCTGACTTTC. Residues: CASSPKSSGANVLTF.

This rearrangement joins TRBV27 to TRBJ2-2, with D perhaps TRBD1 (5 bases). CDR3 length equals 14 residues. The V end was cut by 3 bases, the J end by 2 bases, with 7 bases between. CDR1 is MNHEY and CDR2 is SMNVEV in the germline V gene (reference sequence). The CDR3 sequence: CASSFDSNTGELFF. The CDR3 coding sequence is TGTGCCAGCAGTTTCGACAGCAACACCGGGGAGCTGTTTTTT.

This clone was picked up a small number of times. J is TRBJ1-5 and V is TRBV27, with TRBD1 identical over 7 bases. Germline trimming cut 6 bases from V and 4 bases from J; bases unmatched to any gene: 15. This CDR3 comprises 17 residues. CDR1 and CDR2 (germline): MNHEY, SMNVEV (reference sequence). CDR3 amino acids: CASRPFPDRAYNQPQHF. The DNA of the CDR3 is TGTGCCAGCAGGCCCTTTCCCGACAGGGCCTATAATCAGCCCCAGCATTTT.

The V and J genes are TRBV6-5 and TRBJ2-7; D gene ambiguous. V dropped 2 bases and J dropped 4 bases, with 12 bases sitting between them. Germline V lookup: CDR1 MNHEY, CDR2 SVGAGI. The CDR3 sequence is 14 residues long. CDR3 residues: CASSYMGSPYEQYF. The CDR3 DNA sequence: TGTGCCAGCAGTTACATGGGATCTCCTTACGAGCAGTACTTC.

J is TRBJ2-3 and V is TRBV5-4; no reliable D call. Germline CDR1 is SGHNT and CDR2 is YYREEE (reference sequence). The CDR3 is made up of 14 amino acids. With 2 bases removed from V and 2 bases from J, the gap between germline ends came to 9 bases. Here the CDR3 DNA reads TGTGCCAGCAGCTTTCCCTTACCCACAGATACGCAGTATTTT. Protein sequence: CASSFPLPTDTQYF. The full variable domain, rest sourced from reference TRBV5-4 and TRBJ2-3, is ETGVTQSPTHLIKTRGQQVTLRCSSQSGHNTVSWYQQALGQGPQFIFQYYREEENGRGNFPPRFSGLQFPNYSSELNVNALELDDSALYLCASSFPLPTDTQYFGPGTRLTVL.

This clone has only one observation. The rearrangement joins TRBV29-1 to TRBJ2-1; 14 nucleotides agree with TRBD2. The CDR3 runs 21 residues. The V and J ends lost 8 bases and 5 bases, in that order; junction bases with no gene match: 26. The germline gives CDR1 SQVTM, CDR2 ANQGSEA. The CDR3 is CSSAGTSGSIGDYPGHNEQFF. The CDR3 coding sequence is TGCAGCAGTGCTGGGACTAGCGGGAGTATAGGGGACTACCCCGGGCACAATGAGCAGTTCTTC.

Comments on this clone: This sample also contains other DNA sequences that code for the same CDR3. The chain recombines TRBV18 with TRBJ2-2; no clear D gene. Trimming stripped 3 bases from V and 0 bases from J, with 5 bases between. Germline V lookup: CDR1 KGHSH, CDR2 LQKENI. The CDR3 sequence is 14 residues long. The CDR3 sequence: CASSPPTNTGELFF. The DNA for the CDR3 is TGTGCCAGCTCACCGCCAACGAACACCGGGGAGCTGTTTTTT.

The CDR3 loop is CASSRRGGTDTQYF. DNA for the CDR3: TGTGCCAGCAGCCGTCGAGGGGGCACAGATACGCAGTATTTT. This chain joins TRBV28 and TRBJ2-3; D could derive from TRBD1 or TRBD2 (5 bases each). With 6 bases removed from V and 1 base from J, the gap between germline ends came to 11 bases. Germline V CDR1 and CDR2: MDHEN, SYDVKM. This CDR3 is 14 amino acids long. Variable domain in full (rest from reference TRBV28 and TRBJ2-3): DVKVTQSSRYLVKRTGEKVFLECVQDMDHENMFWYRQDPGLGLRLIYFSYDVKMKEKGDIPEGYSVSREKKERFSLILESASTNQTSMYLCASSRRGGTDTQYFGPGTRLTVL.

The chain carries TRBV5-5 and TRBJ2-1; D not certain. V lost 4 bases and J 2 bases, leaving 16 bases between the germline ends. Germline values: CDR1 SGHKS, CDR2 YYEKEE (reference sequence). The CDR3 contains 16 residues. The CDR3 sequence is CASSPLSGFPYNEQFF. In DNA, the CDR3 is TGTGCCAGCAGCCCCCTAAGTGGTTTCCCCTACAATGAGCAGTTCTTC.

The V and J genes are TRBV7-9 and TRBJ2-7; D not certain. This CDR3 has 13 amino acids. From germline, CDR1 is SEHNR and CDR2 FQNEAQ (reference sequence). Trimming stripped 5 bases from V and 4 bases from J, with 12 bases between. This CDR3 reads CASSPTPGYEQYF. CDR3 sequence (DNA): TGTGCCAGCAGCCCGACTCCCGGATACGAGCAGTACTTC.

The V call is TRBV11-2, the J call TRBJ2-7; 9 bases map to TRBD2. The length of the CDR3 is 14 residues. The V segment lost 5 bases and the J segment 3 bases; nucleotides outside the gene matches: 5. The germline V gene has CDR1 SGHAT and CDR2 FQNNGV. As DNA, the CDR3 is TGTGCCAGCAGCCCCCGAGCGGGAGGCTACGAGCAGTACTTC. Amino acid sequence: CASSPRAGGYEQYF.

The chain joins TRBV7-2 to TRBJ2-7; TRBD1 might be the D (6 bases). The CDR3 consists of 15 residues. Between the trimmed V and J ends, which lost 3 bases and 0 bases, there was a span of 12 bases. Germline V gene lookup returns CDR1 SGHTA and CDR2 FQGNSA. In nucleotides, the CDR3 is TGTGCCAGCAGCTTTACAGGGCCAGCCTCCTACGAGCAGTACTTC. Translation gives CASSFTGPASYEQYF.

This chain joins TRBV5-1 and TRBJ1-2; 8 positions match TRBD1. The V gene's germline CDR1 is SGHRS and CDR2 YFSETQ. Trimming at V came to 3 bases and at J to 8 bases, leaving 6 bases not matched to a gene. This CDR3 spans 13 amino acids. CDR3 bases: TGCGCCAGCAGCTATGACAGGGGTAAAGGCTACACCTTC. Its translation: CASSYDRGKGYTF. The full variable domain, completed using reference TRBV5-1 and TRBJ1-2, is KAGVTQTPRYLIKTRGQQVTLSCSPISGHRSVSWYQQTPGQGLQFLFEYFSETQRNKGNFPGRFSGRQFSNSRSEMNVSTLELGDSALYLCASSYDRGKGYTFGSGTRLTVV.

This clone was observed a single time. The chain couples TRBV5-4 to TRBJ2-7; D may be TRBD1 (6 bases). This CDR3 is 17 amino acids long. The V gene's germline CDR1 is SGHNT and CDR2 YYREEE (reference sequence). Trimming left V 3 bases short and J 5 bases short, with 24 bases between. The CDR3 DNA follows: TGTGCCAGCAGCTCGCATGGGGGCCACCCGGCCGGCAACGAGCAGTACTTC. This translates into CASSSHGGHPAGNEQYF.

The V call is TRBV5-1, the J call TRBJ2-7; the match to TRBD1 covers 12 bases. Per the germline V gene, CDR1 is SGHRS and CDR2 is YFSETQ. The CDR3 is 14 amino acids. V was pared by 0 bases and J by 7 bases, with 2 bases of the junction left unmatched. CDR3 sequence reads: CASSLGDRGQEQYF. DNA of the CDR3: TGCGCCAGCAGCTTGGGGGACAGGGGGCAAGAGCAGTACTTC.

This sequence joins TRBV27 and TRBJ2-7, with a weak D call TRBD1 (5 bases). In germline, CDR1 is MNHEY, CDR2 SMNVEV (reference sequence). This CDR3 is 15 amino acids long. V lost 7 bases and J 6 bases, leaving 22 bases between the germline ends. DNA for the CDR3: TGTGCCAGCAACAAATGGGCAGGGAACAGTCGCGAGCAGTACTTC. It yields the protein CASNKWAGNSREQYF.

CDR3 protein: CASTRGSSHQETQYF. The CDR3 bases are TGCGCCAGTACGAGGGGATCCAGCCACCAAGAGACCCAGTACTTC. The chain recombines TRBV5-1 with TRBJ2-5; TRBD1 or TRBD2 may be the D gene (5 bases each). The V end lost 8 bases, the J end lost 0 bases, and 17 bases lay between the germline ends. The CDR3 extends over 15 amino acids. Per the germline V gene, CDR1 is SGHRS and CDR2 is YFSETQ.

This sequence joins TRBV7-7 and TRBJ2-1, with 9 bases that match TRBD2. Germline V gene sequence: CDR1 SSHAT, CDR2 FNYEAQ (reference sequence). CDR3 size: 15 residues. With V trimmed by 1 base and J by 7 bases, 5 bases remained unmatched. The CDR3, as DNA: TGTGCCAGCAGCTTAGGTAGCGGGAGTTTAAATGAGCAGTTCTTC. Translation gives CASSLGSGSLNEQFF. Supplemented by reference TRBV7-7 and TRBJ2-1, the full variable domain reads GAGVSQSPRYKVTKRGQDVTLRCDPISSHATLYWYQQALGQGPEFLTYFNYEAQPDKSGLPSDRFSAERPEGSISTLTIQRTEQRDSAMYRCASSLGSGSLNEQFFGPGTRLTVL.

In this sample, this clone turned up once. This chain joins TRBV7-9 and TRBJ2-1; D is possibly TRBD2 (7 bases). The germline V gene encodes CDR1 SEHNR and CDR2 FQNEAQ (reference sequence). The CDR3 runs to 19 residues. Trimming pared 0 bases from V and 4 bases from J, leaving 22 bases between. CDR3: CASSLAAPLGGALYNEQFF. Here the CDR3 DNA reads TGTGCCAGCAGCTTAGCGGCTCCTCTGGGGGGGGCCCTTTACAATGAGCAGTTCTTC.

This chain uses TRBV2 with TRBJ2-3, with 7 bases lining up with TRBD1. The CDR3 spans 14 residues. After removal of 6 bases from V and 1 base from J, the junction contained 4 bases not matched to a gene. Germline V lookup: CDR1 SNHLY, CDR2 FYNNEI. The chain's CDR3 is CASRDRSRTDTQYF. The DNA for the CDR3 is TGTGCCAGCAGGGACAGGTCCCGCACAGATACGCAGTATTTT.

The rearrangement uses TRBV7-9 and TRBJ1-1, with 9 positions matching TRBD1. Trimming removed 1 base from V and 4 bases from J; junction bases left unmatched: 4. The germline V gene encodes CDR1 SEHNR and CDR2 FQNEAQ (reference sequence). CDR3 length equals 15 residues. CDR3 residues: CASSLVGQGSTEAFF. The CDR3 DNA sequence: TGTGCCAGCAGCTTAGTGGGACAGGGATCCACTGAAGCTTTCTTT. The full variable domain, its missing parts supplied by reference TRBV7-9 and TRBJ1-1, is DTGVSQNPRHKITKRGQNVTFRCDPISEHNRLYWYRQTLGQGPEFLTYFQNEAQLEKSRLLSDRFSAERPKGSFSTLEIQRTEQGDSAMYLCASSLVGQGSTEAFFGQGTRLTVV.

J is TRBJ1-5 and V is TRBV6-1; TRBD1 aligns across 7 bases. The CDR3 spans 14 residues. Germline CDR1 MNHNS, CDR2 SASEGT. V lost 4 bases, J lost 0 bases, and 0 bases stayed unmatched. This CDR3 reads CASSGTGSNQPQHF. CDR3 DNA: TGTGCCAGCAGTGGGACAGGTAGCAATCAGCCCCAGCATTTT.

Comment on this clone: Within the sample, other DNA sequences also encode this same CDR3. The genes are TRBV28 and TRBJ2-7, with a tentative D call TRBD1 (5 bases). CDR1 is MDHEN, CDR2 SYDVKM, per germline. This CDR3 is 14 amino acids long. The ends were cut back, 3 bases at V and 2 bases at J, with 11 bases in the middle. CDR3 bases: TGTGCCAGCAGTTTCTGGCAGGGCGCCTACGAGCAGTACTTC. This encodes CASSFWQGAYEQYF.